This paragraph covers one T cell receptor beta chain sequence. Clones were sequenced by immunoSEQ multiplex PCR, and TCRdb holds only the in-frame ones, with some missing. Among about 100,000 clones listed, 75% to 95% were seen once. The CDR3 runs to 19 residues. Trimming cost V 0 bases and J 2 bases; bases outside gene matches: 17. The V gene's germline CDR1 is SGDLS and CDR2 YYNGEE. The entry originates in a study of OX40 agonist ivuxolimab in advanced cancers. Looking at the study overall: Melanoma, hepatocellular carcinoma, head and neck or renal cell cancer occurred in dose-escalation patients.

The source of this sequence is an adult with an advanced solid tumor such as melanoma, head and neck, liver or kidney cancer. The chain has TRBV9 and TRBJ2-7, with TRBD1 matching over 7 bases. Sequences were derived from CD4+ or CD8+ T cells sorted from blood, sampled in a trial of the OX40 agonist ivuxolimab. As DNA, the CDR3 is TGTGCCAGCAGCGTAGAGGGGGTGCCCCACGGGCAGGGGGCCTACGAGCAGTACTTC. Protein sequence: CASSVEGVPHGQGAYEQYF.